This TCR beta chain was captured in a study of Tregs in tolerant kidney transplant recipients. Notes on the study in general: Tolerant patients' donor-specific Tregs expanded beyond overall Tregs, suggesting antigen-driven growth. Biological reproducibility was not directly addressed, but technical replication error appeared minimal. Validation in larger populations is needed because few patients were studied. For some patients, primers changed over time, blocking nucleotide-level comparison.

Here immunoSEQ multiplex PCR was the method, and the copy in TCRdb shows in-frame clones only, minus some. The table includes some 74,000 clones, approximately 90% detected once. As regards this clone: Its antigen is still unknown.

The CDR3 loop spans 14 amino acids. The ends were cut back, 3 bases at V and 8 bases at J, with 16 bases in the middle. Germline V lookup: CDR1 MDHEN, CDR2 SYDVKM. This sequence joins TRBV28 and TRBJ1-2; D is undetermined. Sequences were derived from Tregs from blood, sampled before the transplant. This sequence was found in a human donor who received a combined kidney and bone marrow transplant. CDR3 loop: CASSLDDLHGGYTF. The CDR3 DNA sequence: TGTGCCAGCAGTTTGGACGACCTACACGGAGGCTACACCTTC.